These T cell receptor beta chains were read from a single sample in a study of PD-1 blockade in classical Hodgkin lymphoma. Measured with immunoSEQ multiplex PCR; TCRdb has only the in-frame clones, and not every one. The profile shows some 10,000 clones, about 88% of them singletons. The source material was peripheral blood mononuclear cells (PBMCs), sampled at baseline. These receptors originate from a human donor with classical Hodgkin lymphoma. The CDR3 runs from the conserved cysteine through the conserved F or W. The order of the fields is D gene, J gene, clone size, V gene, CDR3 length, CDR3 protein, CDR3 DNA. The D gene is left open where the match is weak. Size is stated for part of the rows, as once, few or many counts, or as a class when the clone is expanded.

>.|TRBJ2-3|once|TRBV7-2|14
CASSLEGGQDTQYF
TGTGCCAGCAGCTTAGAGGGGGGGCAAGATACGCAGTATTTT
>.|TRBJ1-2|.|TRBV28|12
CASRGVNYGYTF
TGTGCCAGCAGAGGGGTAAACTATGGCTACACCTTC
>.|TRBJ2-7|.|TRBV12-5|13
CASGFGSPYEQYF
TGTGCTAGTGGTTTCGGCAGCCCTTACGAGCAGTACTTC
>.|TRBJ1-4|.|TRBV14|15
CASSQERAANEKLFF
TGTGCCAGCAGCCAAGAACGGGCTGCGAATGAAAAACTGTTTTTT
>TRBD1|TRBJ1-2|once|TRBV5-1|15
CASSVDRGSRYGYTF
TGCGCCAGCAGCGTGGACAGGGGGTCGCGCTATGGCTACACCTTC
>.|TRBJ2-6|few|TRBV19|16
CASSSWGFSGANVLTF
TGTGCCAGTAGTTCTTGGGGATTCTCTGGGGCCAACGTCCTGACTTTC
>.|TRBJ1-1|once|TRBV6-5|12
CASKETLGTAFF
TGTGCCAGCAAAGAGACACTCGGGACAGCTTTCTTT
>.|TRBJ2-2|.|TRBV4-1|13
CASSQESTGELFF
TGCGCCAGCAGCCAAGAAAGCACCGGGGAGCTGTTTTTT
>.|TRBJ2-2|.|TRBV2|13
CASSPENTGELFF
TGTGCCAGCAGTCCCGAAAACACCGGGGAGCTGTTTTTT
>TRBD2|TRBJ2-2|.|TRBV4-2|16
CASSLGAGGDTGELFF
TGTGCCAGCAGCCTTGGGGCGGGGGGCGACACCGGGGAGCTGTTTTTT
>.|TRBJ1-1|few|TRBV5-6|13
CASRDSLNTEAFF
TGTGCCAGCAGGGACAGTTTGAACACTGAAGCTTTCTTT
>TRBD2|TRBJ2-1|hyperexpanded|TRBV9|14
CASSVVTSSDEQFF
TGTGCCAGCAGCGTAGTGACTAGCAGCGATGAGCAGTTCTTC
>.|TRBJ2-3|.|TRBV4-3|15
CASSHIGASTDTQYF
TGCGCCAGCAGCCACATTGGTGCTTCCACAGATACGCAGTATTTT
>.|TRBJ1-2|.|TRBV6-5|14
CASSYSAGDYGYTF
TGTGCCAGCAGTTACTCGGCAGGGGACTATGGCTACACCTTC
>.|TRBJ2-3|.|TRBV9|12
CASSVDRDTQYF
TGTGCCAGCAGCGTAGACCGGGATACGCAGTATTTT
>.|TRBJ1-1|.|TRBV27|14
CASSLNGLNTEAFF
TGTGCCAGCAGTTTAAATGGATTAAACACTGAAGCTTTCTTT
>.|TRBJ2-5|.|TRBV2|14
CASSADGTEVAQYF
TGTGCCAGCAGCGCCGACGGGACCGAGGTTGCCCAGTACTTC
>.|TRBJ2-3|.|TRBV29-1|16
CSVADGPGPSTDTQYF
TGCAGCGTTGCTGATGGTCCAGGCCCTAGCACAGATACGCAGTATTTT
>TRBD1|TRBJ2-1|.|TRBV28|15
CASSSGQDIYNEQFF
TGTGCCAGCAGCAGCGGACAGGATATATACAATGAGCAGTTCTTC
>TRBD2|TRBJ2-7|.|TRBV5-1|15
CASSLGLAGGFEQYF
TGCGCCAGCAGCTTGGGTCTGGCGGGAGGTTTCGAGCAGTACTTC
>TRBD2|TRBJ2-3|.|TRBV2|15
CASSEPSGRTDTQYF
TGTGCCAGCAGTGAGCCTAGCGGCCGCACAGATACGCAGTATTTT
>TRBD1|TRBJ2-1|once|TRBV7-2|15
CASSSARTGALEQFF
TGTGCCAGCAGCTCCGCAAGGACAGGAGCTCTTGAGCAGTTCTTC
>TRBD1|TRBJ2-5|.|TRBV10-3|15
CAIRRDRAYQETQYF
TGTGCCATCAGGAGGGACAGGGCGTACCAAGAGACCCAGTACTTC
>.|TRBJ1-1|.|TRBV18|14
CASSPLQPNTEAFF
TGTGCCAGCTCACCACTACAACCGAACACTGAAGCTTTCTTT
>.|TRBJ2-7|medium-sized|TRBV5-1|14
CASSLSTGQYEQYF
TGCGCCAGCAGCTTGTCGACTGGGCAGTACGAGCAGTACTTC
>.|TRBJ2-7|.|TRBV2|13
CASSAGQIYEQYF
TGTGCCAGCAGTGCAGGGCAAATCTACGAGCAGTACTTC
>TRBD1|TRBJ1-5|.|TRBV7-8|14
CASSWDRVVQPQHF
TGTGCCAGCAGCTGGGACAGGGTGGTTCAGCCCCAGCATTTT
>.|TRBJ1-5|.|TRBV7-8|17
CATSLARDRGINQPQHF
TGTGCCACCTCCTTAGCCCGAGATCGGGGAATAAATCAGCCCCAGCATTTT
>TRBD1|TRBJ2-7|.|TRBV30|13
CAWSEGQDYEQYF
TGTGCCTGGAGTGAGGGACAGGACTACGAGCAGTACTTC
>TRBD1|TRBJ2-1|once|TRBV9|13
CASSLTQGNEQFF
TGTGCCAGCAGCTTAACACAGGGGAATGAGCAGTTCTTC
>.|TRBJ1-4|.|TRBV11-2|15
CASSLGAGANEKLFF
TGTGCCAGCAGCTTAGGGGCAGGAGCTAATGAAAAACTGTTTTTT
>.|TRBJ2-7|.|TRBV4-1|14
CASSQSQVFLEQYF
TGCGCCAGCAGCCAAAGCCAAGTATTCTTAGAGCAGTACTTC
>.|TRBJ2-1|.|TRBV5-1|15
CASRSTGGIYNEQFF
TGCGCCAGCAGGTCCACGGGCGGGATCTACAATGAGCAGTTCTTC
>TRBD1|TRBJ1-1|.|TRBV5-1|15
CASSNLQGLNTEAFF
TGCGCCAGCAGCAACCTACAGGGGTTGAACACTGAAGCTTTCTTT
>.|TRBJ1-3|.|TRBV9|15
CASSARSSSENTIYF
TGTGCCAGCAGCGCTCGGAGTTCTTCGGAAAACACCATATATTTT
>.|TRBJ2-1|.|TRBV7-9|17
CASSLESRASSYNEQFF
TGTGCCAGCAGCTTAGAGTCGCGGGCAAGCTCCTACAATGAGCAGTTCTTC
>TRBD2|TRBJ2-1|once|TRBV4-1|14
CASSQMQRAGKQFF
TGCGCCAGCAGCCAAATGCAGCGAGCGGGAAAGCAGTTCTTC